Listed below are T cell receptor beta chains from one sample, sequenced in a study of shared clonotypes between healthy human individuals. Measured with immunoSEQ multiplex PCR; TCRdb has only the in-frame clones, and not every one. Seen here are about 2.1 million clones, around 93% observed once, and the top ten hold around 1.7%. Sequenced sample: naive CD8+ T cells from PBMCs. The receptor source for this set is a man between 18 and 35 years old in good health. Some clones in this sample may be carry-over from other donors' samples. Each CDR3 is given with its conserved first and last residue. The D gene is left open where the match is weak. The listing skips clone size in some rows; elsewhere it reads once, few, many or a size class.

j_gene: TRBJ2-3; d_gene: -; abundance: -; v_gene: TRBV5-4; CDR3nt: TGTGCCAGCAGCCCCGGAGGGGGAAATCCGGATACGCAGTATTTT; CDR3aa: CASSPGGGNPDTQYF
j_gene: TRBJ2-4; d_gene: TRBD1; abundance: once; v_gene: TRBV7-9; CDR3nt: TGTGCCAGCAGCCCGGGGACAGGGGGCGCCAAAAACATTCAGTACTTC; CDR3aa: CASSPGTGGAKNIQYF
j_gene: TRBJ2-7; d_gene: TRBD2; abundance: once; v_gene: TRBV4-2; CDR3nt: TGTGCCAGCAGCCAAGATGAGATTAGCGGGGTCTCCTACGAGCAGTACTTC; CDR3aa: CASSQDEISGVSYEQYF
j_gene: TRBJ2-1; d_gene: -; abundance: few; v_gene: TRBV9; CDR3nt: TGTGCCAGCAGCGTAGGGAGTGAGCAGTTCTTC; CDR3aa: CASSVGSEQFF
j_gene: TRBJ1-2; d_gene: TRBD1; abundance: -; v_gene: TRBV13; CDR3nt: TGTGCCAGCAGTGGACAGGGGAGAAACACCTTC; CDR3aa: CASSGQGRNTF
j_gene: TRBJ2-7; d_gene: TRBD2; abundance: -; v_gene: TRBV9; CDR3nt: TGTGCCAGCAGCGTAGGTGGAGCGGGAGCGTACGAGCAGTACTTC; CDR3aa: CASSVGGAGAYEQYF
j_gene: TRBJ2-7; d_gene: -; abundance: -; v_gene: TRBV4-3; CDR3nt: TGCGCCAGCAGCCCCCTCGGTGGGGGGAACTTCGAGCAGTACTTC; CDR3aa: CASSPLGGGNFEQYF
j_gene: TRBJ1-1; d_gene: TRBD1; abundance: -; v_gene: TRBV6-1; CDR3nt: TGTGCCAGCAAGGGGGCAGGGAACACTGAAGCTTTCTTT; CDR3aa: CASKGAGNTEAFF
j_gene: TRBJ2-7; d_gene: TRBD2; abundance: -; v_gene: TRBV11-2; CDR3nt: TGTGCCAGCAGCTTAGCTAGACTAGCGTCTTCCTACGAGCAGTACTTC; CDR3aa: CASSLARLASSYEQYF
j_gene: TRBJ1-6; d_gene: -; abundance: -; v_gene: TRBV7-6; CDR3nt: TGTGCCAGCAGCTCCAGGGGTTCCTATAATTCACCCCTCCACTTT; CDR3aa: CASSSRGSYNSPLHF
j_gene: TRBJ1-4; d_gene: TRBD1; abundance: -; v_gene: TRBV28; CDR3nt: TGTGCCAGCAGCCCCGGGACAGGGGTTAATGAAAAACTGTTTTTT; CDR3aa: CASSPGTGVNEKLFF
j_gene: TRBJ1-2; d_gene: -; abundance: once; v_gene: TRBV29-1; CDR3nt: TGCAGCGTTGCGGCGTCTAACTATGGCTACACCTTC; CDR3aa: CSVAASNYGYTF
j_gene: TRBJ2-7; d_gene: TRBD2; abundance: -; v_gene: TRBV14; CDR3nt: TGTGCCAGCAGCCAAGATAGCGGGAGGTCGTACGAGCAGTACTTC; CDR3aa: CASSQDSGRSYEQYF
j_gene: TRBJ1-1; d_gene: -; abundance: -; v_gene: TRBV27; CDR3nt: TGTGCCAGCAGCCGTAGAGGGGGGGAAACTGAAGCTTTCTTT; CDR3aa: CASSRRGGETEAFF
j_gene: TRBJ2-2; d_gene: -; abundance: -; v_gene: TRBV29-1; CDR3nt: TGCAGCGTTGACCGACGGGACACCGGGGAGCTGTTTTTT; CDR3aa: CSVDRRDTGELFF
j_gene: TRBJ2-2; d_gene: -; abundance: -; v_gene: TRBV6-5; CDR3nt: TGTGCCAGCAGTTACTCGAGGACCGGGGAGCTGTTTTTT; CDR3aa: CASSYSRTGELFF
j_gene: TRBJ2-2; d_gene: -; abundance: -; v_gene: TRBV27; CDR3nt: TGTGCCAGCAGCCACCTCTACACCGGGGAGCTGTTTTTT; CDR3aa: CASSHLYTGELFF
j_gene: TRBJ1-1; d_gene: TRBD1; abundance: -; v_gene: TRBV6-5; CDR3nt: TGTGCCAGCAGTTTAACAGGGGGCATAACTGAAGCTTTCTTT; CDR3aa: CASSLTGGITEAFF
j_gene: TRBJ2-7; d_gene: TRBD2; abundance: -; v_gene: TRBV27; CDR3nt: TGTGCCAGCAGTTTAACGTCGGCGGGAGGGCCTGGGCAGTACTTC; CDR3aa: CASSLTSAGGPGQYF
j_gene: TRBJ1-2; d_gene: -; abundance: -; v_gene: TRBV28; CDR3nt: TGTGCCAGCAGCTTTCCGGGGGAGAGCTATGGCTACACCTTC; CDR3aa: CASSFPGESYGYTF
j_gene: TRBJ2-3; d_gene: -; abundance: -; v_gene: TRBV28; CDR3nt: TGTGCCAGCAGTTCACCCGGGGAAGGTACAGATACGCAGTATTTT; CDR3aa: CASSSPGEGTDTQYF
j_gene: TRBJ2-2; d_gene: -; abundance: -; v_gene: TRBV4-1; CDR3nt: TGCGCCAGCAGCCAAGATCCGGGGGATGGCACCGGGGAGCTGTTTTTT; CDR3aa: CASSQDPGDGTGELFF
j_gene: TRBJ1-2; d_gene: -; abundance: -; v_gene: TRBV5-4; CDR3nt: TGTGCCAGCAGCTTGGTAAATAACTATGGCTACACCTTC; CDR3aa: CASSLVNNYGYTF
j_gene: TRBJ2-3; d_gene: -; abundance: -; v_gene: TRBV28; CDR3nt: TGTGCCAGCAGTTTGGATGCAGATACGCAGTATTTT; CDR3aa: CASSLDADTQYF
j_gene: TRBJ1-2; d_gene: -; abundance: -; v_gene: TRBV14; CDR3nt: TGTGCCAGCAGCCCGATGGACCGGGGCTATGGCTACACCTTC; CDR3aa: CASSPMDRGYGYTF
j_gene: TRBJ2-1; d_gene: -; abundance: once; v_gene: TRBV28; CDR3nt: TGTGCTACGTGGGGGTCCAATGAGCAGTTCTTC; CDR3aa: CATWGSNEQFF
j_gene: TRBJ2-7; d_gene: TRBD1; abundance: -; v_gene: TRBV28; CDR3nt: TGTGCCAGCAGCTCCGGCAGGGGGAGATCCTACGAGCAGTACTTC; CDR3aa: CASSSGRGRSYEQYF
j_gene: TRBJ2-5; d_gene: -; abundance: -; v_gene: TRBV9; CDR3nt: TGTGCCAGCAGCGTAGAGTGGGCGGAGGACAGAGAGGCACAGACCCAGTACTTC; CDR3aa: CASSVEWAEDREAQTQYF
j_gene: TRBJ2-1; d_gene: TRBD2; abundance: -; v_gene: TRBV19; CDR3nt: TGTGCCAGTAGTTCCCTCCGTACTAGCGGGAGCTCCTACAATGAGCAGTTCTTC; CDR3aa: CASSSLRTSGSSYNEQFF
j_gene: TRBJ2-5; d_gene: TRBD1; abundance: -; v_gene: TRBV27; CDR3nt: TGTGCCAGCAGTTCCCGGACAGGTCCCAAAGAGACCCAGTACTTC; CDR3aa: CASSSRTGPKETQYF
j_gene: TRBJ2-1; d_gene: -; abundance: -; v_gene: TRBV28; CDR3nt: TGTGCCAGCAGGCGACCCCTATACAATGAGCAGTTCTTC; CDR3aa: CASRRPLYNEQFF
j_gene: TRBJ2-7; d_gene: TRBD1; abundance: -; v_gene: TRBV23-1; CDR3nt: TGCGCCAGCAGTCACCCATCCCCGACAGGGGGTTTGAACGAGCAGTACTTC; CDR3aa: CASSHPSPTGGLNEQYF
j_gene: TRBJ2-1; d_gene: -; abundance: -; v_gene: TRBV9; CDR3nt: TGTGCCAGCAGCCCCACATGGAGGTCAGGGAAGAATGAGCAGTTCTTC; CDR3aa: CASSPTWRSGKNEQFF
j_gene: TRBJ2-1; d_gene: TRBD2; abundance: once; v_gene: TRBV6-4; CDR3nt: TGTGCCAGCAGTGACCGGGGGGGACAGCAGTTCTTC; CDR3aa: CASSDRGGQQFF
j_gene: TRBJ2-7; d_gene: -; abundance: -; v_gene: TRBV6-5; CDR3nt: TGTGCCAGCAGTGTACACGTCTCCTACGAGCAGTACTTC; CDR3aa: CASSVHVSYEQYF
j_gene: TRBJ2-7; d_gene: TRBD1; abundance: -; v_gene: TRBV7-9; CDR3nt: TGTGCCAGCAGCCCGCGACAGGGGACCTACGAGCAGTACTTC; CDR3aa: CASSPRQGTYEQYF
j_gene: TRBJ1-1; d_gene: TRBD1; abundance: -; v_gene: TRBV4-3; CDR3nt: TGCGCCAGCAGCCGAGTATATGGGGACAGGGGACCGCACACTGAAGCTTTCTTT; CDR3aa: CASSRVYGDRGPHTEAFF
j_gene: TRBJ2-5; d_gene: TRBD2; abundance: -; v_gene: TRBV27; CDR3nt: TGTGCCAGCAGCGACTATAGCGGGATTGGGACCCAGTACTTC; CDR3aa: CASSDYSGIGTQYF
j_gene: TRBJ1-5; d_gene: -; abundance: -; v_gene: TRBV6-1; CDR3nt: TGTGCCAGCAGGGAGGGTGGGCAGGGGCAGCCCCAGCATTTT; CDR3aa: CASREGGQGQPQHF
j_gene: TRBJ2-1; d_gene: TRBD2; abundance: -; v_gene: TRBV6-5; CDR3nt: TGTGCCAGCAGTGTACTAGCGACCTCCTACAATGAGCAGTTCTTC; CDR3aa: CASSVLATSYNEQFF
j_gene: TRBJ2-7; d_gene: -; abundance: -; v_gene: TRBV11-2; CDR3nt: TGTGCCAGCAGCCAGACGCAGGGGGGGTACGAGCAGTACTTC; CDR3aa: CASSQTQGGYEQYF
j_gene: TRBJ2-7; d_gene: -; abundance: -; v_gene: TRBV7-9; CDR3nt: TGTGCCAGCAGCTTAGTCCCGCAGGGCACCTACGAGCAGTACTTC; CDR3aa: CASSLVPQGTYEQYF
j_gene: TRBJ2-5; d_gene: -; abundance: -; v_gene: TRBV29-1; CDR3nt: TGCAGCGCTGCCGGGGCCCCACAAGAGACCCAGTACTTC; CDR3aa: CSAAGAPQETQYF
j_gene: TRBJ1-4; d_gene: -; abundance: -; v_gene: TRBV4-1; CDR3nt: TGCGCCAGCAGCCAGGCCCCGACAGGAGGGGAAGAAAAACTGTTTTTT; CDR3aa: CASSQAPTGGEEKLFF
j_gene: TRBJ1-1; d_gene: -; abundance: -; v_gene: TRBV5-1; CDR3nt: TGCGCCAGCAGCTTGGTTGGGGGCCTTTCAACCATGAACACTGAAGCTTTCTTT; CDR3aa: CASSLVGGLSTMNTEAFF
j_gene: TRBJ2-1; d_gene: -; abundance: -; v_gene: TRBV4-1; CDR3nt: TGCGCCAGCAGCCAACCCAGGGAGGCGCAGTTCTTC; CDR3aa: CASSQPREAQFF
j_gene: TRBJ2-5; d_gene: -; abundance: -; v_gene: TRBV4-1; CDR3nt: TGCGCCAGCAGCCACCCCGGCAGCCAAGAGACCCAGTACTTC; CDR3aa: CASSHPGSQETQYF
j_gene: TRBJ2-3; d_gene: TRBD2; abundance: -; v_gene: TRBV28; CDR3nt: TGTGCCAGCAGTGGGCTAGCGGGAGGGACAGATACGCAGTATTTT; CDR3aa: CASSGLAGGTDTQYF
j_gene: TRBJ1-1; d_gene: TRBD1; abundance: -; v_gene: TRBV7-9; CDR3nt: TGTGCCAGCAGCTCGGGACAGATCCTCCCCGGAGCTTTCTTT; CDR3aa: CASSSGQILPGAFF